These 15 T cell receptor beta chains were all obtained from the same sample, sequenced in a study of siplizumab effects on memory and regulatory T cells. The data were produced by immunoSEQ multiplex PCR, yet TCRdb's version contains in-frame clones alone and is incomplete. In the table there are about 100,000 clones, about 91% of which are singletons. Sequencing was done on a sample of CD4+ T cells sorted from blood. Receptor source: a human donor in good health.

This clone was observed once. This chain connects TRBV6-1 to TRBJ1-2; possible D gene TRBD1, 5 bases. Germline V gene lookup returns CDR1 MNHNS and CDR2 SASEGT. The CDR3 runs 13 residues. Trimming removed 6 bases at V and 4 bases at J, with 12 bases between. CDR3: CASRVQEGYGYTF. The CDR3 nucleotides are TGTGCCAGCAGAGTACAGGAGGGCTATGGCTACACCTTC.

The chain recombines TRBV6-4 with TRBJ2-1; 10 bases match TRBD1. This CDR3 comprises 14 residues. V lost 4 bases and J lost 9; bases outside the gene matches: 6. Germline-derived CDR1 and CDR2 are MRHNA and SNTAGT. The CDR3 here is CASSGTGGVGEQFF. CDR3 nucleotide sequence: TGTGCCAGCAGTGGGACAGGGGGTGTTGGTGAGCAGTTCTTC.

The chain employs TRBV18 and TRBJ1-4; TRBD1 agrees at 9 bases. The CDR3 extends over 14 amino acids. Germline loops: CDR1 KGHSH, CDR2 LQKENI. The J segment lost 8 bases and the V segment lost 3 bases, leaving 4 bases of the junction unmatched. The CDR3 sequence: CASSPGQGSEKLFF. CDR3 DNA: TGTGCCAGCTCACCGGGACAGGGAAGCGAAAAACTGTTTTTT.

The chain couples TRBV18 to TRBJ2-3; TRBD2 matches 10 bases. Trimming removed 6 bases from V and 2 bases from J; junction bases left unmatched: 2. CDR1 and CDR2 from the germline V gene are KGHSH and LQKENI. The CDR3 extends over 14 amino acids. The chain's CDR3 is CASSLAGATDTQYF. CDR3 bases: TGTGCCAGCTCCCTAGCGGGGGCCACAGATACGCAGTATTTT.

The chain employs TRBV19 and TRBJ1-3, with TRBD1 matching over 9 bases. Germline V gene sequence: CDR1 LNHDA, CDR2 SQIVND (reference sequence). V shed 3 bases, J shed 0 bases, and the junction held 0 bases outside the gene matches. This CDR3 has 15 residues. The CDR3: CASSMGQGSGNTIYF. The CDR3 nucleotides read TGTGCCAGTAGTATGGGACAGGGCTCTGGAAACACCATATATTTT.

V is TRBV21-1 and J is TRBJ2-4. TRBV21-1 is a recognized pseudogene. The CDR3 has 18 amino acids. The CDR3 region is CASSKEGGSPDAKNIQYF. The DNA for the CDR3 is TGTGCCAGCAGCAAAGAAGGGGGGAGCCCGGACGCCAAAAACATTCAGTACTTC.

The DNA of the CDR3 is TGTGCCATCAGTGAGGAAGGGATTAGGCAGCCCCAGCATTTT. Amino acids: CAISEEGIRQPQHF. The V and J genes are TRBV10-3 and TRBJ1-5; D remains ambiguous. Germline-derived CDR1 and CDR2 are ENHRY and SYGVKD. V was clipped by 2 bases and J by 7 bases, with 12 bases between them. The CDR3 consists of 14 residues.

This rearrangement joins TRBV7-9 to TRBJ2-3, with 7 bases identical to TRBD1. The CDR3 runs to 15 residues. Germline-derived CDR1 and CDR2 are SEHNR and FQNEAQ (reference sequence). The J segment lost 1 base and the V segment lost 5 bases, leaving 6 bases of the junction unmatched. The DNA of the CDR3 is TGTGCCAGCAGCACAGGGGTGCAGGGCACAGATACGCAGTATTTT. It translates to CASSTGVQGTDTQYF.

This rearrangement joins TRBV28 to TRBJ1-4; D remains ambiguous. Germline V CDR1 and CDR2: MDHEN, SYDVKM. With 8 bases removed from V and 7 bases from J, the gap between germline ends came to 23 bases. This CDR3 is built from 16 residues. This CDR3 reads CASGTPTGRAGEKLFF. In DNA, the CDR3 is TGTGCCAGCGGAACCCCGACTGGTAGGGCGGGTGAAAAACTGTTTTTT.

CDR3 nucleotides: TGTGCCAGCAGCTTGGGCGGGCCGGGGGATACGCAGTATTTT. Amino acid sequence: CASSLGGPGDTQYF. The rearrangement joins TRBV5-6 to TRBJ2-3; D may be TRBD2 (5 bases). Deletions cut 0 bases from V and 6 bases from J, with 11 bases between. The CDR3 is 14 residues long. Germline CDR1 is SGHDT and CDR2 is YYEEEE. Full variable domain (rest looked up from reference TRBV5-6 and TRBJ2-3): DAGVTQSPTHLIKTRGQQVTLRCSPKSGHDTVSWYQQALGQGPQFIFQYYEEEERQRGNFPDRFSGHQFPNYSSELNVNALLLGDSALYLCASSLGGPGDTQYFGPGTRLTVL.

The V call is TRBV6-5, the J call TRBJ1-3; D remains ambiguous. In germline, CDR1 is MNHEY, CDR2 SVGAGI. The length of the CDR3 is 13 residues. Trimming took 6 bases from V and 0 from J, leaving 6 bases between them. In nucleotides, the CDR3 is TGTGCCAGCAGCCGCTTCTCTGGAAACACCATATATTTT. It specifies CASSRFSGNTIYF.

V is TRBV5-8 and J is TRBJ2-5; TRBD2 agrees at 9 bases. V trimming: 4 bases; J trimming: 0 bases; junction bases outside the gene matches: 7. CDR1 is SGHTS, CDR2 YDEGEE, per germline. The CDR3 is made up of 16 amino acids. The CDR3 spells CASSRPSGGYQETQYF. CDR3 coding DNA: TGTGCCAGCAGCCGACCGAGCGGGGGGTACCAAGAGACCCAGTACTTC.

The rearrangement joins TRBV5-5 to TRBJ1-6, with D unresolved. The V gene's germline CDR1 is SGHKS and CDR2 YYEKEE (reference sequence). The CDR3 runs to 16 residues. Trimming removed 0 bases from V and 2 bases from J, with 9 bases in between. The DNA for the CDR3 is TGTGCCAGCAGCTTGGACCTGGGGACCTATAATTCACCCCTCCACTTT. Residues: CASSLDLGTYNSPLHF.

V and J are TRBV7-9 and TRBJ1-6; 9 bases align to TRBD1. Unmatched junction bases numbered 3, after V lost 3 bases and J lost 9 bases. This CDR3 is 14 amino acids long. The germline V gene has CDR1 SEHNR and CDR2 FQNEAQ (reference sequence). The DNA for the CDR3 is TGTGCCAGCAGCTTCGGACAGGGGAGTTCACCCCTCCACTTT. Encoded protein: CASSFGQGSSPLHF.

The chain recombines TRBV30 with TRBJ2-4, with 11 bases lining up with TRBD2. This CDR3 region has 16 residues. Germline values: CDR1 GTSNPN, CDR2 SVGIG (reference sequence). Trimming at V came to 3 bases and at J to 6 bases, leaving 10 bases not matched to a gene. Here the CDR3 reads CAWSPVAGGPPNIQYF. The DNA for the CDR3 is TGTGCCTGGAGCCCTGTAGCGGGGGGGCCTCCAAACATTCAGTACTTC.